The entry that follows covers one T cell receptor (beta chain) sequence. The antigen is unknown. TCRB transcripts that were expressed got sequenced, as all of the isolated RNA had been reverse transcribed. Only in-frame clones appear in the TCRdb table, and some are missing; sequencing was by immunoSEQ multiplex PCR. The repertoire includes roughly 310,000 clones, roughly 11% of them detected once, and around 0.015% sits in the top ten. These data originate in a study of beta chain features in type 1 diabetes. The junction had 12 bases not matched to a gene; V was cut back by 7 bases and J by 4 bases. From germline, CDR1 is GTSNPN and CDR2 SVGIG (reference sequence). This CDR3 has 14 amino acids. Blood was collected once per donor into heparin, averaging approximately 0.11 L. CD45RO/CCR7/CD25/CD127/CD95/CD27 staining was used to isolate CD4+ naive, central memory, regulatory and stem cell-like memory cells by sorting.

Study observations and caveats: More deletions and fewer insertions at VDJ junctions were seen in type 1 diabetes patients.

The receptor's source is a woman aged 30 to 39 in good health. V is TRBV30 and J is TRBJ2-5, with TRBD1 matching over 7 bases. The sample comprised naive CD4+ T cells from blood. The CDR3 sequence is CAFTMTGFGETQYF. The CDR3 nucleotides are TGTGCCTTTACGATGACAGGGTTTGGAGAGACCCAGTACTTC.